The source of this T cell receptor (beta chain) is a study of T cell responses to AZD1222 COVID-19 vaccine. Findings and limits, study-wide: Close to half of all spike-specific TCRs reportedly target regions of the variants that are unmutated.

The CDR3 loop spans 13 amino acids. The germline V gene has CDR1 LGHDT and CDR2 YNNKEL (reference sequence). V was shortened by 4 bases and J by 3 bases, with 7 bases between the two germline ends. Libraries were prepared by immunoSEQ multiplex PCR; TCRdb keeps only in-frame clonotypes and omits some of them. Of 90,000 to 120,000 clones in the sample, 80% to 95% were seen once. Points on this clone: Its specificity is not known.

The J gene is TRBJ1-5, the V gene TRBV3-1 (or the pseudogene TRBV3-2), with D possibly matching TRBD1 (5 bases). The source of this sequence is an adult who received the AZD1222 COVID-19 vaccine. The input for sequencing was peripheral blood, taken 28 days after the second AZD1222 dose. In DNA, the CDR3 is TGTGCCAGCAGCCTGACAGACAATCAGCCCCAGCATTTT. The encoded protein is CASSLTDNQPQHF.